Presented here are 21 T cell receptor beta chains from one specimen sequenced in a study of T-cell reconstitution after alpha-beta-depleted transplantation in children. A library of TCRbeta sequences, prepared with unique molecular identifiers, was generated. MiXCR, applied by TCRdb to the PCR reads, yields one record per CDR3 protein. This sample has hundreds of thousands of distinct CDR3 sequences, with 15% to 20% found just once. This specimen was PBMCs, mostly from graft donor cells, taken 360 days after TCRalphabeta/CD19-depleted stem cell transplant. The source of these receptors is a male patient between 2 and 15 years old who had a stem cell transplant for acute lymphoblastic leukemia, so the T cells may come from the graft donor.

This chain links TRBV30 with TRBJ2-2; perhaps TRBD1 as D (5 bases). This CDR3 comprises 13 residues. V dropped 2 bases and J dropped 7 bases, with 11 bases sitting between them. Germline CDR1 and CDR2: GTSNPN and SVGIG (reference sequence). CDR3 sequence: CAWSPSGFGELFF. The CDR3 DNA reads as TGTGCCTGGAGTCCTTCAGGGTTCGGGGAGCTGTTTTTT.

V is TRBV29-1 and J is TRBJ2-1; 7 nucleotides agree with TRBD2. The V and J ends lost 6 bases and 5 bases, in that order; junction bases with no gene match: 10. Germline lookup yields CDR1 SQVTM and CDR2 ANQGSEA. The CDR3 totals 14 residues. CDR3 sequence: CSVARTRWDNEQFF. The CDR3 DNA sequence: TGCAGCGTCGCCCGGACTAGGTGGGACAATGAGCAGTTCTTC.

This clonotype was seen more than once but under ten times. The J gene is TRBJ1-5, the V gene TRBV7-9; tentative D call: TRBD1 (5 bases). The CDR3 contains 15 residues. The germline V gene has CDR1 SEHNR and CDR2 FQNEAQ (reference sequence). Trimming cost V 1 base and J 5 bases, with 12 bases left between them. The CDR3 sequence: CASSLGGHRDQPQHF. DNA of the CDR3: TGTGCCAGCAGCTTAGGGGGCCATAGGGATCAGCCCCAGCATTTT.

This clonotype was recorded many times. Written as DNA, the CDR3 is TGCGCCAGCAGCCAACGTCCACACCTCCAAGGGGGAAATTCACCCCTCCACTTT. It translates to CASSQRPHLQGGNSPLHF. This chain joins TRBV4-3 and TRBJ1-6, with D possibly TRBD1 on 6 matching bases. Deletions cut 2 bases from V and 7 bases from J, with 21 bases between. The CDR3 has 18 amino acids. In germline, CDR1 is LGHNA, CDR2 YSLEER.

The CDR3 DNA is TGCGCCAGCAGCCAATTTAGGAGCTCCTACGAGCAGTACTTC. Translation gives CASSQFRSSYEQYF. The chain combines TRBV4-1 with TRBJ2-7, with D hard to call. The V gene's germline CDR1 is MGHRA and CDR2 YSYEKL. CDR3 length: 14 residues. V was clipped by 2 bases and J by 0 bases, with 8 bases between them.

V usage is TRBV11-1 and J usage is TRBJ2-1, with D possibly matching TRBD2 (6 bases). CDR1 is SGHAT and CDR2 is FQDESV in the germline V gene (reference sequence). The CDR3 sequence is 15 residues long. V shed 2 bases and J shed 9 bases, with 17 bases lying between them. CDR3 in DNA: TGTGCCAGCAGCTTAATGGGGGGAGTTGATCCTGAGCAGTTCTTC. Protein sequence: CASSLMGGVDPEQFF.

The chain is built from TRBV6-5 and TRBJ1-2, with D perhaps matching TRBD1 (5 bases). V lost 8 bases and J lost 13, with 20 bases in between. The length of the CDR3 is 12 residues. Germline loops: CDR1 MNHEY, CDR2 SVGAGI. The CDR3 DNA sequence: TGTGCCAGCTCCAGGGACCGTCGATTGTTCACCTTC. Its translation: CASSRDRRLFTF.

This clonotype was detected a few times. This sequence joins TRBV23-1 and TRBJ2-7; TRBD2 matches at 10 bases. TRBV23-1 is filed as an ORF, its function uncertain. The CDR3 is 20 amino acids. The V and J ends lost 0 bases and 3 bases, in that order; junction bases with no gene match: 17. Written as DNA, the CDR3 is TGCGCCAGCAGTCAATCCTCGGGGGCTAGCGGGAGTGGGGGACTCTACGAGCAGTACTTC. This sequence encodes CASSQSSGASGSGGLYEQYF.

There are a few counts of this clonotype. This sequence joins TRBV4-1 and TRBJ2-7; D is possibly TRBD1 (5 bases). Germline CDR1 reads MGHRA; CDR2 reads YSYEKL. V lost 1 base, J lost 3 bases, and 13 bases lay in between. The CDR3 consists of 15 residues. The CDR3 sequence: CASSQVQDTSYEQYF. In nucleotides, the CDR3 is TGCGCCAGCAGCCAAGTTCAGGACACAAGCTACGAGCAGTACTTC.

The chain is built from TRBV4-1 and TRBJ2-1; 9 bases fit TRBD1. Germline values: CDR1 MGHRA, CDR2 YSYEKL. The CDR3 covers 14 residues. V lost 5 bases, J lost 6 bases, and 5 bases stayed unmatched. CDR3 sequence (DNA): TGCGCCAGCAGCTGGACAGGGGTAGGCAATGAGCAGTTCTTC. It translates to CASSWTGVGNEQFF.

V is TRBV11-2 and J is TRBJ2-1; 9 bases fit TRBD1. The CDR3 is 13 amino acids. Losses at the gene ends were 5 bases for V and 6 bases for J; bases not matched to a gene: 2. CDR1 and CDR2 from the germline V gene are SGHAT and FQNNGV. CDR3 sequence reads: CASSTTGGNEQFF. DNA of the CDR3: TGTGCCAGCAGCACGACAGGGGGCAATGAGCAGTTCTTC.

J is TRBJ2-5 and V is TRBV3-1; 7 nucleotides agree with TRBD1. After removal of 0 bases from V and 1 base from J, the junction contained 8 bases not matched to a gene. CDR1 and CDR2 (germline): LGHDT, YNNKEL (reference sequence). The CDR3 covers 17 residues. CDR3 DNA sequence: TGTGCCAGCAGCCAAGATACCGCGGACAGGAGCCAAGAGACCCAGTACTTC. Encoded protein: CASSQDTADRSQETQYF.

This chain links TRBV4-3 with TRBJ2-7; D is undetermined. V was clipped by 2 bases and J by 0 bases, with 8 bases between them. The length of the CDR3 is 14 residues. Germline CDR1 and CDR2: LGHNA and YSLEER. As DNA, the CDR3 is TGCGCCAGCAGCCAAAACAGTTACTCCTACGAGCAGTACTTC. This translates into CASSQNSYSYEQYF.

V is TRBV12-3 or TRBV12-4 and J is TRBJ2-7; 8 bases agree with TRBD2. The CDR3 is 14 residues long. The V segment lost 4 bases and the J segment 5 bases; nucleotides outside the gene matches: 7. In nucleotides, the CDR3 is TGTGCCAGCAGTTCCCCGGGAGGGCCGCACGAGCAGTACTTC. This gives the protein CASSSPGGPHEQYF.

The V gene is TRBV4-2, the J gene TRBJ1-2, with 9 positions matching TRBD1. The trim removed 0 bases at V and 7 bases at J, leaving 15 bases unmatched. Germline V lookup: CDR1 LGHNA, CDR2 YNFKEQ. CDR3 size: 18 residues. CDR3 region: CASSQDPGSSGTGPGYTF. CDR3 bases: TGTGCCAGCAGCCAAGATCCGGGGAGCTCCGGGACAGGGCCTGGCTACACCTTC.

The chain combines TRBV12-3 or TRBV12-4 with TRBJ1-3; no clear D. This CDR3 spans 13 amino acids. Trimming removed 2 bases at V and 5 bases at J, with 7 bases between. CDR3 DNA sequence: TGTGCCAGCAGTTTAACCTCGAGAAACACCATATATTTT. Protein product: CASSLTSRNTIYF.

This clonotype was seen only a few times. The chain links TRBV4-3 to TRBJ2-5, with 12 bases fitting TRBD2. The ends lost 1 base at V and 1 base at J; junction bases unmatched: 4. Germline CDR1 reads LGHNA; CDR2 reads YSLEER. The CDR3 sequence is 17 residues long. The CDR3 region is CASSQGWTSGIQETQYF. For the CDR3, the DNA is TGCGCCAGCAGCCAAGGGTGGACTAGCGGGATCCAAGAGACCCAGTACTTC.

V and J are TRBV5-1 and TRBJ2-3; D is unclear. CDR1 SGHRS and CDR2 YFSETQ come from the germline V gene. V was pared by 2 bases and J by 11 bases, with 24 bases between. CDR3 length: 16 residues. The CDR3 here is CASSLFPGDSLWGQYF. The CDR3 nucleotides are TGCGCCAGCAGCTTATTCCCAGGAGATTCGTTGTGGGGGCAGTATTTT.

The chain links TRBV5-1 to TRBJ2-7, with TRBD2 matching 14 bases. CDR3 length: 18 residues. The V and J ends lost 0 bases and 3 bases, in that order; junction bases with no gene match: 8. Germline V gene lookup returns CDR1 SGHRS and CDR2 YFSETQ. CDR3 DNA sequence: TGCGCCAGCAGCTTGGCCAGGGCTGGGACTAGCGGGAGCTACGAGCAGTACTTC. The encoded protein is CASSLARAGTSGSYEQYF.

The chain carries TRBV28 and TRBJ2-1, with no clear D. In germline, CDR1 is MDHEN, CDR2 SYDVKM. This CDR3 is built from 14 residues. Trimming pared 3 bases from V and 7 bases from J, leaving 13 bases between. The CDR3 nucleotides read TGTGCCAGCAGTTTTGGCAGGCCCCCGAATGAGCAGTTCTTC. It translates to CASSFGRPPNEQFF.

The chain has TRBV12-3 or TRBV12-4 and TRBJ2-1, with 9 positions matching TRBD2. With V trimmed by 4 bases and J by 8 bases, 6 bases remained unmatched. The CDR3 is 14 amino acids. CDR3 protein: CASSWGLAGHEQFF. Written as DNA, the CDR3 is TGTGCCAGCAGTTGGGGACTAGCCGGCCATGAGCAGTTCTTC.